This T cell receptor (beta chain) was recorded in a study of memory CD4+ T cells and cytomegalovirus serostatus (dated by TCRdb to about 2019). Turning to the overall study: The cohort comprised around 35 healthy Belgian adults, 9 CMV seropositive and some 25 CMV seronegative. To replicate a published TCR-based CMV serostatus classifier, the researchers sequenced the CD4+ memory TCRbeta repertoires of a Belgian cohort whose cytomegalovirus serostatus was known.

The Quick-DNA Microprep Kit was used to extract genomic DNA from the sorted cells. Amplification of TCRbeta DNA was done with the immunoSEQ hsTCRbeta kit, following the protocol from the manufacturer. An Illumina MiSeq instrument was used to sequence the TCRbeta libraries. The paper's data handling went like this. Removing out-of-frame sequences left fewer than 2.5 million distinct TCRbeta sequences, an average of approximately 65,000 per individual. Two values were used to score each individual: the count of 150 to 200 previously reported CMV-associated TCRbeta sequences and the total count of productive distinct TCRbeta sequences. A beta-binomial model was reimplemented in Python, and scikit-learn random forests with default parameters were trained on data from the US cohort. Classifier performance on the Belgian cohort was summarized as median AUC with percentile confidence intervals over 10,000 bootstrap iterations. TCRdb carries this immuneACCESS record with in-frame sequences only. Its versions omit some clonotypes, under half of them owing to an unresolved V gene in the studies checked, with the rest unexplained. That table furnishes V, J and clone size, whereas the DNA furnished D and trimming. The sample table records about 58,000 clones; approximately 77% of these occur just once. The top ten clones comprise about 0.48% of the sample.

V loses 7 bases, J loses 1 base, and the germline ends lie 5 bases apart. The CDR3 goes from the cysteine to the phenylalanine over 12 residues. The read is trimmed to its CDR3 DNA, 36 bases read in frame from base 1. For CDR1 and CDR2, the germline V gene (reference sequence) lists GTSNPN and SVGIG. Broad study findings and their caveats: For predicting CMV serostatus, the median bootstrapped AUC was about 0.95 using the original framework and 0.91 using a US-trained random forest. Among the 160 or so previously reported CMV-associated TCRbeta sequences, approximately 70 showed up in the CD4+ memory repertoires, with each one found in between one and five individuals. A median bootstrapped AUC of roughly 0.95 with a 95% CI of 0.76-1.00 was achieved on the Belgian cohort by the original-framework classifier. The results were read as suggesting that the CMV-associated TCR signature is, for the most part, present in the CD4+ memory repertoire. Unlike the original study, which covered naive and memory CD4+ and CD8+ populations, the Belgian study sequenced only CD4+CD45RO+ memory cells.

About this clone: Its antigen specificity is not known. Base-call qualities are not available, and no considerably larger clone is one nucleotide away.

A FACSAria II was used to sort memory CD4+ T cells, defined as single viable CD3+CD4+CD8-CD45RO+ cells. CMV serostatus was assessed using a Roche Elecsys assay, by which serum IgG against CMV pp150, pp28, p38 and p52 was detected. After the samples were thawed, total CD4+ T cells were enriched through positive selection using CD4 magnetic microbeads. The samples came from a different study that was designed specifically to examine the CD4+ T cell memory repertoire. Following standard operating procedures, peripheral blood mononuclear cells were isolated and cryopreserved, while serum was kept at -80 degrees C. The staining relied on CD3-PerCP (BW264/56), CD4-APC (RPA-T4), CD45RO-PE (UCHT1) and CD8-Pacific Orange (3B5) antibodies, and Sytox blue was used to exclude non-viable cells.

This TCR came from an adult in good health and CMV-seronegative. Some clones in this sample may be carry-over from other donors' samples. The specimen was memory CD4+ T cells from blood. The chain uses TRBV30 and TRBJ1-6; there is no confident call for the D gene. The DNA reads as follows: TGTGCCTCGGGGTCCTATAATTCACCCCTCCACTTT. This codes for CASGSYNSPLHF.